This T cell receptor (beta chain) is from a study of metastatic and nonmetastatic thyroid tumors. Study-level information: For malignant and benign thyroid patients, tumor or nodule tissue and blood were the sources whose repertoires were compared.

On this clone: Its antigen is not known.

V was cut by 3 bases and J by 5 bases, with 16 bases left in between. The CDR3 totals 15 residues. Germline V gene data show CDR1 as MNHEY and CDR2 as SMNVEV (reference sequence). Every patient underwent thyroid surgery untreated. How the authors handled the data: The study took CDR3 differences across clinicopathological groups and made a distant-metastasis classifier for papillary thyroid cancer from them. TCRdb re-clonotyped the PCR reads through MiXCR. The V and J calls, along with clone size, are taken from TCRdb and not from the paper's own processing. Of 7,000 to 9,500 clones in the sample, 24% were seen once. Notes on the study in general: In blood and tumor, TCR beta diversity was reportedly significantly higher in malignant thyroid tumors than in benign nodules.

Sequenced: tumor tissue. The TCR comes from a female donor with papillary thyroid cancer or a benign thyroid nodule (not recorded which). Some clones in this sample may be carry-over from other donors' samples. The chain is built from TRBV27 and TRBJ1-1, with TRBD1 as a possible D gene (6 bases). CDR3 coding DNA: TGTGCCAGCAGTTTTTCATACCGAGGGGGTACTGAAGCTTTCTTT. This sequence encodes CASSFSYRGGTEAFF.